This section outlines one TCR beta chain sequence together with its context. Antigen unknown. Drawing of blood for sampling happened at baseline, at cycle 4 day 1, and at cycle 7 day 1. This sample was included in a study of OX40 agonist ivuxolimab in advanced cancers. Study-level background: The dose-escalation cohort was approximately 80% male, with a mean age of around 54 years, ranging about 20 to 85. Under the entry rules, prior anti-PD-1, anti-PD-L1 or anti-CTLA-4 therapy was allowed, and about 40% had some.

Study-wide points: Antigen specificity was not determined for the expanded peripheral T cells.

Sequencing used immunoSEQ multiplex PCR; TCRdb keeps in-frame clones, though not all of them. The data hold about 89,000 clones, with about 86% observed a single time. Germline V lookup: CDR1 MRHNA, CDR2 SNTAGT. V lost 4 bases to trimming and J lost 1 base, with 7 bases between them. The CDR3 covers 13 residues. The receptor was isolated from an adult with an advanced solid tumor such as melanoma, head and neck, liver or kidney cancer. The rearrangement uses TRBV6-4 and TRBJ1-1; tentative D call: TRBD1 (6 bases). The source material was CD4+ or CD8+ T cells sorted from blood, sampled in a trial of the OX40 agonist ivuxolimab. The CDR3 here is CASSVQGNTEAFF. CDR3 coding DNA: TGTGCCAGCAGTGTACAGGGGAACACTGAAGCTTTCTTT.